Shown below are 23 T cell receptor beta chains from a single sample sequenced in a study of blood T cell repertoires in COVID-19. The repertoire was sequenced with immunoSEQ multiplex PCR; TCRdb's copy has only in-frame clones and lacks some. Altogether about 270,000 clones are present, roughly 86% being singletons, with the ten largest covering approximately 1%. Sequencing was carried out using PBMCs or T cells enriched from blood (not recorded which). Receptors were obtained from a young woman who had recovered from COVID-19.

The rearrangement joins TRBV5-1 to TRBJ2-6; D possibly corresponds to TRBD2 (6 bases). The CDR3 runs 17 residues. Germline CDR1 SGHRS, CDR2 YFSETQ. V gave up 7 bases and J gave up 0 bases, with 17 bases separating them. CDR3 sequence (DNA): TGCGCCAGCGAGGGTATAGCGGAGGACTCTGGGGCCAACGTCCTGACTTTC. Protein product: CASEGIAEDSGANVLTF.

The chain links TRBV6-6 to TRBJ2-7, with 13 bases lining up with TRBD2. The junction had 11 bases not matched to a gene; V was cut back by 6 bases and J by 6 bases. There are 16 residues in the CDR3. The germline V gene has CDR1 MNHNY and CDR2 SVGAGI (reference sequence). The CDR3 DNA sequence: TGTGCCAGCAGCATACTAGCGGGGGGGCCCGGAGTCGAGCAGTACTTC. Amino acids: CASSILAGGPGVEQYF.

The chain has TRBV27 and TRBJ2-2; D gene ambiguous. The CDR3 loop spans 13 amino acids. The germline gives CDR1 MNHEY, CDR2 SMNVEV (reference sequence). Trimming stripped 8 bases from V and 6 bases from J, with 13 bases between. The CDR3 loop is CASEEAVSGELFF. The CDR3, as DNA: TGTGCCAGCGAAGAGGCCGTATCCGGGGAGCTGTTTTTT.

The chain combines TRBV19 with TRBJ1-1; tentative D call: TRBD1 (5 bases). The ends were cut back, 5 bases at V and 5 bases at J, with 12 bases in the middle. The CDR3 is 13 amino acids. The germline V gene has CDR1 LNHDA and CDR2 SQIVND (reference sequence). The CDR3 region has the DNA TGTGCCAGTAGTGCGTTGGGGGGAACTGAAGCTTTCTTT. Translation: CASSALGGTEAFF. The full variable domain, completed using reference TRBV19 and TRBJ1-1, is DGGITQSPKYLFRKEGQNVTLSCEQNLNHDAMYWYRQDPGQGLRLIYYSQIVNDFQKGDIAEGYSVSREKKESFPLTVTSAQKNPTAFYLCASSALGGTEAFFGQGTRLTVV.

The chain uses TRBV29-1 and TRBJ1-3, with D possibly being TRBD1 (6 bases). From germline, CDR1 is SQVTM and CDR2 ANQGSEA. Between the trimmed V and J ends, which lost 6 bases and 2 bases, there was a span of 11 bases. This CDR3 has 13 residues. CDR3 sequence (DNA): TGCAGCGTAGGGGGGGGCACTGGAAACACCATATATTTT. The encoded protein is CSVGGGTGNTIYF.

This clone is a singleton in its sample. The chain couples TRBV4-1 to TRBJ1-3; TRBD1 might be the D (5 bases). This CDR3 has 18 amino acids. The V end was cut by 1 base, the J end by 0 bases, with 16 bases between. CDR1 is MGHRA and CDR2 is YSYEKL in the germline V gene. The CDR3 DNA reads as TGCGCCAGCAGCCAAGTAGGAACAGGACTAAGCTCTGGAAACACCATATATTTT. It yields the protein CASSQVGTGLSSGNTIYF.

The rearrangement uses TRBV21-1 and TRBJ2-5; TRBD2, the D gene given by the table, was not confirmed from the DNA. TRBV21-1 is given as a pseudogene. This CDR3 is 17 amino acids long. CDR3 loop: CASSKGGVSGRRETQYF. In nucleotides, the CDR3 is TGTGCCAGCAGCAAAGGAGGAGTTAGCGGGAGACGAGAGACCCAGTACTTC.

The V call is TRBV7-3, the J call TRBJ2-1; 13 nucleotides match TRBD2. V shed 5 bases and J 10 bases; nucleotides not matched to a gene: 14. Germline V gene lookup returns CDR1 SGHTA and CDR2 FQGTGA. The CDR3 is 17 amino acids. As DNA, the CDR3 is TGTGCCAGCAGCCCGCAACCACTAGCGGGGGGGCCCAACGAGCAGTTCTTC. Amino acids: CASSPQPLAGGPNEQFF.

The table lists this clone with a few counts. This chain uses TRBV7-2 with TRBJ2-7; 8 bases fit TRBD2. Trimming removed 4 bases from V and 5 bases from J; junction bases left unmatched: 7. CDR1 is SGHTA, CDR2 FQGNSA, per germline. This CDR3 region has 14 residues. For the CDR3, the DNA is TGTGCCAGCAGCTCCCTAACTAGCGGCCACGAGCAGTACTTC. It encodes CASSSLTSGHEQYF.

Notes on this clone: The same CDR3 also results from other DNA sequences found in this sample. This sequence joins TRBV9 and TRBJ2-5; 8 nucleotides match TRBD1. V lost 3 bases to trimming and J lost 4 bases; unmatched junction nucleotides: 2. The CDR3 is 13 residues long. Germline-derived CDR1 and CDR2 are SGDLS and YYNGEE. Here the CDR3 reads CASSATGGETQYF. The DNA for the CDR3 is TGTGCCAGCAGCGCCACAGGGGGAGAGACCCAGTACTTC.

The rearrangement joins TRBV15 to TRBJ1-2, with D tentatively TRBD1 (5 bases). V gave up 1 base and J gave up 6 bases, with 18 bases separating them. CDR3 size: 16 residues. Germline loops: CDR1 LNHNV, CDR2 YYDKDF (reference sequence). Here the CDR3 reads CATSRVGWEGVHGYTF. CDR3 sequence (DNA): TGTGCCACCAGCAGAGTGGGGTGGGAAGGGGTCCATGGCTACACCTTC.

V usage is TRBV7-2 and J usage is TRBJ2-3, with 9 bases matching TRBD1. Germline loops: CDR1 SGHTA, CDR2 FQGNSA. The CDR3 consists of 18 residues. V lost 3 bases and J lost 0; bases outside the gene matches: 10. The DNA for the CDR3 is TGTGCCAGCAGCTTCCTCTTTCGGACAGGGGCGAGCACAGATACGCAGTATTTT. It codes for CASSFLFRTGASTDTQYF.

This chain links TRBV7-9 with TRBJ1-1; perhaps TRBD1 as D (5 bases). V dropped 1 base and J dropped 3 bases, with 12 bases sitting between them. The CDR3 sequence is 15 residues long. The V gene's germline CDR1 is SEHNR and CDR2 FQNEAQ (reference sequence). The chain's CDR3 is CASSLETVIHTEAFF. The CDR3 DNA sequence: TGTGCCAGCAGCTTAGAGACAGTTATTCACACTGAAGCTTTCTTT.

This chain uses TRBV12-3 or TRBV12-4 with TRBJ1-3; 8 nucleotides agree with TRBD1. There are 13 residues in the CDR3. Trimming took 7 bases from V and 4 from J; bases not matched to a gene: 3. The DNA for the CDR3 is TGTGCCAGCACCAGGACAGGGGGAAACACCATATATTTT. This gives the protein CASTRTGGNTIYF.

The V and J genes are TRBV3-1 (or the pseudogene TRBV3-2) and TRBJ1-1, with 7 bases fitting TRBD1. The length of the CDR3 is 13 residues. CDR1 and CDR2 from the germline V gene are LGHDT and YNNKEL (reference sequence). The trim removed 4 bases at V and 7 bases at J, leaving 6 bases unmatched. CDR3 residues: CASSPSGTVEAFF. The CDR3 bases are TGTGCCAGCAGCCCCTCCGGGACAGTTGAAGCTTTCTTT.

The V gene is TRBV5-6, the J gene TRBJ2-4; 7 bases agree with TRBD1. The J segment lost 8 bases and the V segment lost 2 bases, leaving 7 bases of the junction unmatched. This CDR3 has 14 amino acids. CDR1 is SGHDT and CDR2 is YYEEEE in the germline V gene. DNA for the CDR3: TGTGCCAGCAGCTTCGGGCAGGGGGAATACATTCAGTACTTC. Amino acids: CASSFGQGEYIQYF.

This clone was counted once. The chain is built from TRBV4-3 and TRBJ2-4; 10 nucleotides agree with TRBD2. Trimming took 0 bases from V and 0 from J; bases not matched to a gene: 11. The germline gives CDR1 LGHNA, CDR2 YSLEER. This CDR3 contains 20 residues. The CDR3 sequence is CASSQDLGLAGEIAKNIQYF. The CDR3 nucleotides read TGCGCCAGCAGCCAAGATCTCGGGCTAGCGGGGGAAATAGCCAAAAACATTCAGTACTTC.

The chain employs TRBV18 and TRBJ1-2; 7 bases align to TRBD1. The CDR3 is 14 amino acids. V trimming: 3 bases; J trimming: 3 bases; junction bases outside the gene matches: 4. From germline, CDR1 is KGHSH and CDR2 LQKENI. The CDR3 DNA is TGTGCCAGCTCACCCAGGGACAGCGACTATGGCTACACCTTC. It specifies CASSPRDSDYGYTF.

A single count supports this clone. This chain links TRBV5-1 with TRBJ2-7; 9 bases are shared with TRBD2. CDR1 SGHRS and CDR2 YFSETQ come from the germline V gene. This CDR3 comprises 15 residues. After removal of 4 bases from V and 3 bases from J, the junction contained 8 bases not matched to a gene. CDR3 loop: CASSRVGGRDYEQYF. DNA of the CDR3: TGCGCCAGCAGCCGCGTGGGCGGGAGGGACTACGAGCAGTACTTC.

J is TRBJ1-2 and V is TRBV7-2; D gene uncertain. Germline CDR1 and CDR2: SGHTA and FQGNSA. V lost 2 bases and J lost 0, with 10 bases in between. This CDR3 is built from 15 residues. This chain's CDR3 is CASSLPGLPNYGYTF. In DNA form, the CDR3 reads TGTGCCAGCAGCTTACCAGGTTTACCTAACTATGGCTACACCTTC. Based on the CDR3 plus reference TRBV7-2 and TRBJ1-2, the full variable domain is GAGVSQSPSNKVTEKGKDVELRCDPISGHTALYWYRQSLGQGLEFLIYFQGNSAPDKSGLPSDRFSAERTGGSVSTLTIQRTQQEDSAVYLCASSLPGLPNYGYTFGSGTRLTVV.

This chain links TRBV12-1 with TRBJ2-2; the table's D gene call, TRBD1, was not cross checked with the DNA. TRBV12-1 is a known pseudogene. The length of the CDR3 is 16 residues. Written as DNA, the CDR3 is TGTGCCAGCATCGGGAACAGGGTGGAAAGTACCGGGGAGCTGTTTTTT. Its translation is CASIGNRVESTGELFF.

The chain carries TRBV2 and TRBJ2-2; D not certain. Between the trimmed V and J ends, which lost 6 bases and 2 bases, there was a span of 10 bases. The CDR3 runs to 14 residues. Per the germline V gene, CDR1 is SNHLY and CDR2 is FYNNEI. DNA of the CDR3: TGTGCCAGCAGGGGCCCTCCTAACACCGGGGAGCTGTTTTTT. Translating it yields CASRGPPNTGELFF.

CDR3 region: CASSFYRQNTEAFF. The CDR3 region has the DNA TGTGCCAGCAGCTTCTATAGACAGAACACTGAAGCTTTCTTT. This chain connects TRBV11-2 to TRBJ1-1; no clear D. CDR3 length: 14 residues. Germline V CDR1 and CDR2: SGHAT, FQNNGV. The V and J ends lost 3 bases and 1 base respectively, with 9 bases between them.